The 14 T cell receptor beta chains presented below share a single source sample, sequenced in a study of regulatory T cells in long-lasting Graves disease. The TCR beta library used iRepertoire HTBI primers with Arm-PCR amplification of CDR3. TCRdb itself ran the multiplex PCR reads through MiXCR, one entry per CDR3 protein. The table records approximately 230,000 distinct CDR3 sequences, 15% to 20% of them present only once. Time point specified: newly diagnosed GD, antithyroid drugs for less than 3 months. There was RNA extracted from PBMCs, and the TCR library was made from it. The source was peripheral blood mononuclear cells (PBMCs), collected at new diagnosis, from a patient treated with antithyroid drugs. These receptors all come from a female donor with Graves disease.

This clonotype was observed many times. The chain combines TRBV19 with TRBJ1-3; no firm D call. CDR1 is LNHDA, CDR2 SQIVND, per germline (reference sequence). The V end was cut by 7 bases, the J end by 2 bases, with 9 bases between. The CDR3 totals 13 residues. The DNA of the CDR3 is TGTGCCAGTACTCAGGCTACTGGAAACACCATATATTTT. It is translated as CASTQATGNTIYF. Full variable domain (missing parts from reference TRBV19 and TRBJ1-3): DGGITQSPKYLFRKEGQNVTLSCEQNLNHDAMYWYRQDPGQGLRLIYYSQIVNDFQKGDIAEGYSVSREKKESFPLTVTSAQKNPTAFYLCASTQATGNTIYFGEGSWLTVV.

This clonotype was counted at least ten times. The V call is TRBV4-2, the J call TRBJ1-2; D gene uncertain. Germline V gene lookup returns CDR1 LGHNA and CDR2 YNFKEQ. The CDR3 totals 13 residues. Deletions cut 1 base from V and 4 bases from J, with 7 bases between. The CDR3 spells CASSQGRSYGYTF. CDR3 coding DNA: TGTGCCAGCAGCCAAGGACGGAGCTATGGCTACACCTTC.

The table lists this clonotype with many counts. V and J are TRBV2 and TRBJ2-7; 9 bases are a match to TRBD2. Germline CDR1 and CDR2: SNHLY and FYNNEI. J was trimmed by 7 bases and V by 7 bases; bases with no gene match: 20. The CDR3 is 17 residues long. CDR3 amino acids: CASITGASGGRAGEQYF. The CDR3 DNA sequence: TGTGCCAGCATTACAGGGGCTAGCGGCGGGAGGGCCGGTGAGCAGTACTTC.

This clonotype was detected only once. The V and J genes are TRBV6-2 or TRBV6-3 and TRBJ1-1, with D possibly matching TRBD1 (5 bases). Germline V gene sequence: CDR1 MNHEY, CDR2 SVGEGT. The CDR3 has 14 residues. Trimming pared 7 bases from V and 0 bases from J, leaving 12 bases between. Here the CDR3 reads CASTTTDMNTEAFF. CDR3 nucleotide sequence: TGTGCCAGCACTACGACAGATATGAACACTGAAGCTTTCTTT.

This clonotype has a count of ten or more. At one end the junction does not follow the germline gene, possibly because of a read error. The CDR3 region has the DNA TGTGCCAGCAGTCAGGACAGGGCCCGAGAGTTCTTC. Protein: CASSQDRAREFF. The chain recombines TRBV6-1 with TRBJ2-5; 8 nucleotides line up with TRBD1. The CDR3 is 12 residues long. Germline V gene lookup returns CDR1 MNHNS and CDR2 SASEGT.

This clonotype came up many times. Being one base from a much bigger clone, this may be a read error. The chain links TRBV7-9 to TRBJ1-2; 9 bases are shared with TRBD1. Germline lookup yields CDR1 SEHNR and CDR2 FQNEAQ (reference sequence). The V gene end was trimmed by 7 bases and the J gene end by 2 bases; junction bases not matched to a gene: 5. The CDR3 spans 14 residues. The CDR3 sequence is CASTFGQGNYGYTF. The CDR3 bases are TGTGCCAGCACCTTCGGACAGGGGAACTATGGCTACACCTTC.

Many counts were recorded for this clonotype. The chain joins TRBV5-6 to TRBJ1-4, with 8 bases aligning to TRBD1. J was trimmed by 7 bases and V by 7 bases; bases with no gene match: 6. This CDR3 is built from 13 residues. Germline values: CDR1 SGHDT, CDR2 YYEEEE. CDR3 sequence (DNA): TGTGCCAGCTGCAGGGGGCTTTCTGAAAAACTGTTTTTT. Translating it yields CASCRGLSEKLFF. Combining the CDR3 with reference TRBV5-6 and TRBJ1-4 gives the whole variable domain DAGVTQSPTHLIKTRGQQVTLRCSPKSGHDTVSWYQQALGQGPQFIFQYYEEEERQRGNFPDRFSGHQFPNYSSELNVNALLLGDSALYLCASCRGLSEKLFFGSGTQLSVL.

This clonotype was seen many times. This chain joins TRBV10-3 and TRBJ2-7, with D possibly TRBD1 on 6 matching bases. The V gene lost 0 bases and the J gene lost 6 bases, with 12 bases spanning the gap. This CDR3 spans 14 amino acids. CDR1 and CDR2 from the germline V gene are ENHRY and SYGVKD. CDR3 in DNA: TGTGCCATCAGTGAGTCACAGGGCTGGGGCGAGCAGTACTTC. It yields the protein CAISESQGWGEQYF.

In its sample, this clonotype was seen many times. The chain uses TRBV7-9 and TRBJ2-3; D gene unclear. Trimming removed 3 bases at V and 5 bases at J, with 6 bases between. CDR1 is SEHNR, CDR2 FQNEAQ, per germline (reference sequence). The CDR3 totals 12 residues. CDR3 amino acids: CASSFSRDTQYF. The CDR3 DNA reads TGTGCCAGCAGCTTCTCAAGAGATACGCAGTATTTT.

This clonotype has ten or more counts. The V and J genes are TRBV2 and TRBJ2-1; D gene unclear. Trimming took 2 bases from V and 9 from J, leaving 14 bases between them. Looked up from germline, CDR1 is SNHLY and CDR2 is FYNNEI. The length of the CDR3 is 14 residues. The CDR3 bases are TGTGCCAGCAGTGAACCCCCTCCGACCGCTGAGCAGTTCTTC. Encoded protein: CASSEPPPTAEQFF.

CDR3 protein: CASSDKGRTEAFF. The DNA of the CDR3 is TGTGCCAGCAGTGATAAAGGGCGGACTGAAGCTTTCTTT. This rearrangement joins TRBV2 to TRBJ1-1; D gene uncertain. The germline gives CDR1 SNHLY, CDR2 FYNNEI. The V end was cut by 3 bases, the J end by 5 bases, with 10 bases between. This CDR3 has 13 residues.

At least ten counts were recorded for this clonotype. DNA for the CDR3: TGTGCCAGCAGAGGACAGGTTTCGTACGAGCAGTACTTC. As protein: CASRGQVSYEQYF. This rearrangement joins TRBV2 to TRBJ2-7; 7 bases align to TRBD1. The germline V gene encodes CDR1 SNHLY and CDR2 FYNNEI. This CDR3 region has 13 residues. V trimming: 6 bases; J trimming: 4 bases; junction bases outside the gene matches: 6.

This clonotype turned up a few times. CDR3 region: CASSFPLAGGPITDTQYF. The CDR3 DNA is TGTGCCAGCAGCTTCCCACTAGCGGGAGGGCCTATCACAGATACGCAGTATTTT. The rearrangement uses TRBV7-2 and TRBJ2-3, with 13 bases aligning to TRBD2. Germline CDR1 and CDR2: SGHTA and FQGNSA. V lost 3 bases, J lost 2 bases, and 8 bases stayed unmatched. This CDR3 has 18 residues. Using reference TRBV7-2 and TRBJ2-3 for the parts outside the CDR3, the full variable domain is GAGVSQSPSNKVTEKGKDVELRCDPISGHTALYWYRQSLGQGLEFLIYFQGNSAPDKSGLPSDRFSAERTGGSVSTLTIQRTQQEDSAVYLCASSFPLAGGPITDTQYFGPGTRLTVL.

This clonotype was found many times. The chain is built from TRBV7-9 and TRBJ2-1; 7 bases fit TRBD2. Germline CDR1 SEHNR, CDR2 FQNEAQ (reference sequence). V dropped 2 bases and J dropped 8; count of bases not matched to a gene: 21. The CDR3 has 19 amino acids. CDR3 protein: CASSLFGDSGLSIWDEQFF. In nucleotides, the CDR3 is TGTGCCAGCAGCTTATTCGGCGATAGCGGGTTGTCTATATGGGATGAGCAGTTCTTC.